The rows below give T cell receptor beta chains drawn from one sample of a study of T cell responses to AZD1222 COVID-19 vaccine. TCRdb's table, derived via immunoSEQ multiplex PCR, lists solely in-frame clones and lacks some. The table lists 120,000 to 150,000 clones, 91% of them singletons. Sequenced here: peripheral blood, sampled on day 0 of AZD1222 vaccination. The source is an adult in good health. Each CDR3 is given with its conserved first and last residue. The D gene is left open where the match is weak. Where a row states a size, it is once, few, many or the class of an expanded clone; other rows omit it.

J gene: TRBJ2-3; V gene: TRBV14; D gene: NA; clone size: NA; CDR3 DNA: TGTGCCAGCAGCCAAGAGGACGTTACGCAGTATTTT; CDR3 protein: CASSQEDVTQYF
J gene: TRBJ1-1; V gene: TRBV10-3; D gene: TRBD1; clone size: NA; CDR3 DNA: TGTGCCATCAGCCCCGGGACAGTGAACACTGAAGCTTTCTTT; CDR3 protein: CAISPGTVNTEAFF
J gene: TRBJ2-7; V gene: TRBV27; D gene: TRBD1; clone size: NA; CDR3 DNA: TGTGCCAGCAGTAAATTGGGAGACAGGGGGCAAGAGGGGGAAAACTTC; CDR3 protein: CASSKLGDRGQEGENF
J gene: TRBJ1-3; V gene: TRBV28; D gene: NA; clone size: NA; CDR3 DNA: TGTGCCAGCAGTTTATCCCTGGGAGGGACTGGAAACACCATATATTTT; CDR3 protein: CASSLSLGGTGNTIYF
J gene: TRBJ1-2; V gene: TRBV7-2; D gene: NA; clone size: NA; CDR3 DNA: TGTGCCAGCAGCTTAGCCGGGACTGCTCGTGGCTACACCTTC; CDR3 protein: CASSLAGTARGYTF
J gene: TRBJ1-2; V gene: TRBV6-5; D gene: NA; clone size: NA; CDR3 DNA: TGTGCCAGCAGTTACGGCCGGGGGGGGCTGAACTATGGCTACACCTTC; CDR3 protein: CASSYGRGGLNYGYTF
J gene: TRBJ1-2; V gene: TRBV18; D gene: NA; clone size: NA; CDR3 DNA: TGTGCCAGCTCACCCATGTTGGCCAACCCCCGTGGCTACACCTTC; CDR3 protein: CASSPMLANPRGYTF
J gene: TRBJ2-3; V gene: TRBV7-2; D gene: NA; clone size: NA; CDR3 DNA: TGTGCCAGCAGCTTAGTTGGGGGTGGGAGAGATACGCAGTATTTT; CDR3 protein: CASSLVGGGRDTQYF
J gene: TRBJ2-7; V gene: TRBV4-2; D gene: TRBD2; clone size: NA; CDR3 DNA: TGTGCCAGCAGCCCTAGCGGGGGAGAGGCCTACGAGCAGTACTTC; CDR3 protein: CASSPSGGEAYEQYF
J gene: TRBJ1-3; V gene: TRBV10-3; D gene: NA; clone size: once; CDR3 DNA: TGTGCCATCAGTGAGTCATCAGGGCTAACCATATATTTT; CDR3 protein: CAISESSGLTIYF
J gene: TRBJ2-7; V gene: TRBV5-1; D gene: NA; clone size: NA; CDR3 DNA: TGCGCCAGCAGCTCTCGGACTGGAAACGAGCAGTACTTC; CDR3 protein: CASSSRTGNEQYF
J gene: TRBJ2-7; V gene: TRBV25-1; D gene: TRBD1; clone size: once; CDR3 DNA: TGTGCCAGCAGTGTGGGACAGGGGACCGAGCAGTACTTC; CDR3 protein: CASSVGQGTEQYF
J gene: TRBJ1-2; V gene: TRBV25-1; D gene: NA; clone size: NA; CDR3 DNA: TGTGCCAGCAGTGAATCTTTGGGACACAAAACTGGCTACACCTTC; CDR3 protein: CASSESLGHKTGYTF
J gene: TRBJ2-1; V gene: TRBV7-6; D gene: TRBD2; clone size: NA; CDR3 DNA: TGTGCCAGCAGCTTACAAGCGGGGGGGTACAATGAGCAGTTCTTC; CDR3 protein: CASSLQAGGYNEQFF
J gene: TRBJ1-5; V gene: TRBV19; D gene: NA; clone size: NA; CDR3 DNA: TGTGCCAGCCTGGGGGGGACGCTCAACAATCAGCCCCAGCATTTT; CDR3 protein: CASLGGTLNNQPQHF
J gene: TRBJ2-2; V gene: TRBV12-3/TRBV12-4; D gene: NA; clone size: NA; CDR3 DNA: TGTGCCAGCAGTTCCTCTCCCACCGGGGAGCTGTTTTTT; CDR3 protein: CASSSSPTGELFF
J gene: TRBJ2-7; V gene: TRBV19; D gene: NA; clone size: NA; CDR3 DNA: TGTGCCAGTAGTATAGTGGGATTCTCCTACGAGCAGTACTTC; CDR3 protein: CASSIVGFSYEQYF
J gene: TRBJ1-2; V gene: TRBV7-8; D gene: NA; clone size: NA; CDR3 DNA: TGTGCCAGCAGCCTGATGGATGGCTACACCTTC; CDR3 protein: CASSLMDGYTF
J gene: TRBJ1-1; V gene: TRBV6-4; D gene: NA; clone size: NA; CDR3 DNA: TGTGCCAGCAGTGACTCGCTGAACACTGAAGCTTTCTTT; CDR3 protein: CASSDSLNTEAFF
J gene: TRBJ1-1; V gene: TRBV29-1; D gene: TRBD1; clone size: NA; CDR3 DNA: TGCAGCGCTCAGGGGGCGCTGGGCGTGGACACTGAAGCTTTCTTT; CDR3 protein: CSAQGALGVDTEAFF
J gene: TRBJ1-5; V gene: TRBV20-1; D gene: NA; clone size: NA; CDR3 DNA: TGCAGTGCTAGTTCAGGGCCCCATCAGCCCCAGCATTTT; CDR3 protein: CSASSGPHQPQHF
J gene: TRBJ1-2; V gene: TRBV5-4; D gene: NA; clone size: NA; CDR3 DNA: TGTGCCAGCAGCTTGGGAGGGGTGTATGGCTACACCTTC; CDR3 protein: CASSLGGVYGYTF